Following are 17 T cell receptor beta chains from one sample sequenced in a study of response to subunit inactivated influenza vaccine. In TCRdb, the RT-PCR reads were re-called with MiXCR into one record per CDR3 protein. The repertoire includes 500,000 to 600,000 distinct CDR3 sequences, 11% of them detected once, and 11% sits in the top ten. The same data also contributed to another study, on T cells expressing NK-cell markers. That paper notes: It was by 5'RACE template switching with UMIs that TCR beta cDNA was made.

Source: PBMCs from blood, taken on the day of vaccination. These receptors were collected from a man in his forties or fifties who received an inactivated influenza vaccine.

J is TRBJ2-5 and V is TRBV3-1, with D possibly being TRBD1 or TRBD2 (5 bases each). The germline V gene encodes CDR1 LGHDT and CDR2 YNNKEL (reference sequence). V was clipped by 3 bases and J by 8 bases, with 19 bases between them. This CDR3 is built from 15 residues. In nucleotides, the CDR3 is TGTGCCAGCAGCCACATGGGTGCAAGGGGAGACACCCAGTACTTC. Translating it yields CASSHMGARGDTQYF.

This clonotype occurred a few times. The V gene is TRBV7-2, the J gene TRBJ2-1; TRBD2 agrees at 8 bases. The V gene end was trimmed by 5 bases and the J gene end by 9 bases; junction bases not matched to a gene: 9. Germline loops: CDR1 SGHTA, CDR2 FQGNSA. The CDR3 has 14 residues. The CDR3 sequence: CASSGRTAGGEQFF. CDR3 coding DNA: TGTGCCAGCAGCGGCCGGACTGCGGGGGGTGAGCAGTTCTTC.

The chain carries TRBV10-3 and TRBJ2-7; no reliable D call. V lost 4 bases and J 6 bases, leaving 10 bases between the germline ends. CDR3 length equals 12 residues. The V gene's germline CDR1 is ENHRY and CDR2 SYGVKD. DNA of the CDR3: TGTGCCATCAGTGGGGGTGGTTCCGAGCAGTACTTC. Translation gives CAISGGGSEQYF.

CDR3 protein: CAWSAGRGGTDTQYF. CDR3 DNA: TGTGCCTGGAGTGCTGGCCGGGGAGGCACAGATACGCAGTATTTT. The V gene is TRBV30, the J gene TRBJ2-3; tentative D call: TRBD2 (5 bases). V was shortened by 1 base and J by 1 base, with 12 bases between the two germline ends. The germline V gene encodes CDR1 GTSNPN and CDR2 SVGIG (reference sequence). The CDR3 totals 15 residues.

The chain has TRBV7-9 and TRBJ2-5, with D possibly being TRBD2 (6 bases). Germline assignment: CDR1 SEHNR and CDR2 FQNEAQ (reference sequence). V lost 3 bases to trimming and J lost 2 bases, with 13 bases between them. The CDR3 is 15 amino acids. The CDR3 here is CASSLSLSGQETQYF. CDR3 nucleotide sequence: TGTGCCAGCAGCTTGAGCCTTAGCGGTCAAGAGACCCAGTACTTC.

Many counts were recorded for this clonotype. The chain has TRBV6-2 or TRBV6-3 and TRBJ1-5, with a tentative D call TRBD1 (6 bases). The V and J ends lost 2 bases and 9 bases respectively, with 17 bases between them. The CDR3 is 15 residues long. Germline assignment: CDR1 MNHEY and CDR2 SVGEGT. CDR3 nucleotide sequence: TGTGCCAGCAGTTACCAGGAGGGGGACGTTCGGCCCCAGCATTTT. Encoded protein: CASSYQEGDVRPQHF.

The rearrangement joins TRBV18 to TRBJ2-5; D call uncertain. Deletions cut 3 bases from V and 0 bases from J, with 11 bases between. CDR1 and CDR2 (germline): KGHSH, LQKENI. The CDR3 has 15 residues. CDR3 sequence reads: CASSPGRAYQETQYF. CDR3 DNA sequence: TGTGCCAGCTCACCCGGTCGGGCATACCAAGAGACCCAGTACTTC.

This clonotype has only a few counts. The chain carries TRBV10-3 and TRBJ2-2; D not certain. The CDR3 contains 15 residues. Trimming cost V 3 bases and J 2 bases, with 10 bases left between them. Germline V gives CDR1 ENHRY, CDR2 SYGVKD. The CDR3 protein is CAISDSAQNTGELFF. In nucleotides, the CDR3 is TGTGCCATCAGTGATAGTGCACAAAACACCGGGGAGCTGTTTTTT.

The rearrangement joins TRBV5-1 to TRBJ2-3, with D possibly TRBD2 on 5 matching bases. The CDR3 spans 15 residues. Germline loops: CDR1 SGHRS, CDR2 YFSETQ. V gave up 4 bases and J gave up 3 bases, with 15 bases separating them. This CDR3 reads CASSTDGLATDTQYF. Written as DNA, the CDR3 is TGCGCCAGCAGCACGGACGGGTTAGCGACAGATACGCAGTATTTT.

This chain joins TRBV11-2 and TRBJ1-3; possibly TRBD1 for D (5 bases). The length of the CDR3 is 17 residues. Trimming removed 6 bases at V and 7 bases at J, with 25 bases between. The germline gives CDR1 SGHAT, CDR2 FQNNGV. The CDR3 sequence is CASSYKRTPLEVNTIYF. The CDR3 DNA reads TGTGCCAGCAGTTACAAGCGGACACCCTTAGAAGTGAACACCATATATTTT.

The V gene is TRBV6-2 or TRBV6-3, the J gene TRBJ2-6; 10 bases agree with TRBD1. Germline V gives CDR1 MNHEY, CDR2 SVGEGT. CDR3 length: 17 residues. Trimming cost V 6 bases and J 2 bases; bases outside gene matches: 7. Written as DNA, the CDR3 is TGTGCCAGCAGCCTAGGGACAGGGGTTCCTGGGGCCAACGTCCTGACTTTC. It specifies CASSLGTGVPGANVLTF.

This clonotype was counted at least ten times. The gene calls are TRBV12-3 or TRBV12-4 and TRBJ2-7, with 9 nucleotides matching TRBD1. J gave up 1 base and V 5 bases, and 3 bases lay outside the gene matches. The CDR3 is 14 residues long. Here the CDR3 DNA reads TGTGCCAGCAGTCCGACAGGGGGTTCCTACGAGCAGTACTTC. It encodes CASSPTGGSYEQYF.

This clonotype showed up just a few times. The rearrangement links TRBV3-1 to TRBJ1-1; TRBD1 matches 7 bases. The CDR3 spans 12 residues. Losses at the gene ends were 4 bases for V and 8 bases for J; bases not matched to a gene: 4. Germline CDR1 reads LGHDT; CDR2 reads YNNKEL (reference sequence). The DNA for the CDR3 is TGTGCCAGCAGCCTGTTAGGGGGCGAAGCTTTCTTT. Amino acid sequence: CASSLLGGEAFF.

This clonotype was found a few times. In nucleotides, the CDR3 is TGCAGTGCTCCACAAATCGGGGATCGACAAGAGACCCAGTACTTC. As protein: CSAPQIGDRQETQYF. The V call is TRBV20-1, the J call TRBJ2-5; D perhaps matches TRBD2 (5 bases). Germline assignment: CDR1 DFQATT and CDR2 SNEGSKA (reference sequence). This CDR3 has 15 amino acids. The V gene lost 5 bases and the J gene lost 2 bases, with 18 bases spanning the gap.

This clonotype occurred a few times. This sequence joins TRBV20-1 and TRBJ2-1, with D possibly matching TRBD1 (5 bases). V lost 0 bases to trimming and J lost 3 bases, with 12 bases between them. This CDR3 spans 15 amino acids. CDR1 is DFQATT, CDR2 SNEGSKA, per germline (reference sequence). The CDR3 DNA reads TGCAGTGCTAGAGAAGAATACAGGATCTACAATGAGCAGTTCTTC. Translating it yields CSAREEYRIYNEQFF.

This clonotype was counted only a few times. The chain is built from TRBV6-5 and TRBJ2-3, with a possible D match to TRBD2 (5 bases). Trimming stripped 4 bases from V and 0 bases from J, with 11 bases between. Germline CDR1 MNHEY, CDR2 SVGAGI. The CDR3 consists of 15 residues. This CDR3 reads CASSLEPGSTDTQYF. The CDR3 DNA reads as TGTGCCAGCAGTTTGGAGCCGGGGAGCACAGATACGCAGTATTTT.

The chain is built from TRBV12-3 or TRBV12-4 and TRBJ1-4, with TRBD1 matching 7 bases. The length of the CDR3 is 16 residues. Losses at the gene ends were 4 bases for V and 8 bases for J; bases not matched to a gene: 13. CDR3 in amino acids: CASSSRGEGAHEKLFF. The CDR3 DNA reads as TGTGCCAGCAGTTCCAGGGGGGAGGGGGCGCACGAAAAACTGTTTTTT.